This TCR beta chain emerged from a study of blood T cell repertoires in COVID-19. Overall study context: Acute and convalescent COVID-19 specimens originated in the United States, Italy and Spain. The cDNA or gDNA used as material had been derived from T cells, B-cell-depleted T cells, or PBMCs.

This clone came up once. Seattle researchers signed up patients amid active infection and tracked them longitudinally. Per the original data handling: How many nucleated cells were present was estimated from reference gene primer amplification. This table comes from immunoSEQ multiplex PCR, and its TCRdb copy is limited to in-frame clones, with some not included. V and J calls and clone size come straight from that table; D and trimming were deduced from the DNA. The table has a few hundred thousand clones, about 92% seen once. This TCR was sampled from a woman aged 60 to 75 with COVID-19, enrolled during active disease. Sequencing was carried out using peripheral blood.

The CDR3 region is CASSLTGGRNEQFF. CDR3 in DNA: TGTGCCAGCAGTCTAACAGGGGGCAGGAATGAGCAGTTCTTC. J is TRBJ2-1 and V is TRBV25-1, with TRBD1 identical over 9 bases. This CDR3 has 14 amino acids. The V and J ends lost 5 bases and 7 bases, in that order; junction bases with no gene match: 6. Germline-derived CDR1 and CDR2 are MGHDK and SYGVNS.